This is a list of T cell receptor beta chains from one sample in a study of CD8 T cells in Susac syndrome. MiXCR, applied by TCRdb to the immunoSEQ multiplex PCR reads, yields one record per CDR3 protein. The table lists 250,000 to 300,000 distinct CDR3 sequences, 85% of them singletons. Sequenced material: CD8+ T cells from PBMCs. Every receptor here comes from a human donor with multiple sclerosis. Each CDR3 is given with its conserved first and last residue. Fields, in order: V gene, J gene, D gene, clone size, CDR3 protein, CDR3 DNA. D genes are given only for firm matches. The size entry is marked missing in some rows and otherwise reads once, few, many or a size class.

V: TRBV7-6; J: TRBJ1-5; D: .; size: .; CDR3: CASSEESGIKGNQPQHF; DNA: TGTGCCAGCAGCGAGGAATCAGGGATTAAAGGCAATCAGCCCCAGCATTTT
V: TRBV12-3/TRBV12-4; J: TRBJ2-2; D: .; size: .; CDR3: CASSSGLKGVGGELFF; DNA: TGTGCCAGCAGCTCGGGTCTTAAAGGGGTTGGCGGGGAGCTGTTTTTT
V: TRBV19; J: TRBJ2-6; D: .; size: .; CDR3: CASSITLPGPPLEAGANVLTF; DNA: TGTGCCAGTAGTATAACCTTACCGGGACCCCCTCTAGAGGCCGGGGCCAACGTCCTGACTTTC
V: TRBV20-1; J: TRBJ2-1; D: .; size: .; CDR3: CSARPLSYNEQFF; DNA: TGCAGTGCTAGACCACTCTCCTACAATGAGCAGTTCTTC
V: TRBV4-1; J: TRBJ2-1; D: TRBD2; size: .; CDR3: CASSQDWGSGAYNEQFF; DNA: TGCGCCAGCAGCCAAGATTGGGGTAGCGGGGCCTACAATGAGCAGTTCTTC
V: TRBV2; J: TRBJ2-7; D: .; size: .; CDR3: CARDREARNEQYF; DNA: TGTGCCAGAGACCGGGAAGCTAGGAACGAGCAGTACTTC
V: TRBV5-4; J: TRBJ2-1; D: TRBD2; size: .; CDR3: CASSDGTSGSIYNEQFF; DNA: TGTGCCAGCAGCGACGGAACTAGCGGGAGTATCTACAATGAGCAGTTCTTC
V: TRBV12-5; J: TRBJ2-1; D: .; size: once; CDR3: CASGLRLADNEQFF; DNA: TGTGCTAGTGGTTTGAGGTTAGCGGACAATGAGCAGTTCTTC
V: TRBV5-6; J: TRBJ2-7; D: .; size: .; CDR3: CASSHPADYEQYF; DNA: TGTGCCAGCAGCCACCCAGCGGACTACGAGCAGTACTTC
V: TRBV10-3; J: TRBJ2-3; D: .; size: once; CDR3: CAIRSGTDTQYF; DNA: TGTGCCATCAGGAGCGGGACAGATACGCAGTATTTT
V: TRBV28; J: TRBJ2-1; D: TRBD2; size: .; CDR3: CASSSLSETSGTYNEQFF; DNA: TGTGCCAGCAGTTCCCTTTCCGAGACTAGCGGAACCTACAATGAGCAGTTCTTC
V: TRBV7-9; J: TRBJ1-4; D: .; size: few; CDR3: CASSLGGANEKLFF; DNA: TGTGCCAGCAGCTTAGGGGGTGCCAATGAAAAACTGTTTTTT
V: TRBV14; J: TRBJ1-3; D: .; size: .; CDR3: CASSQDSRLSGNTIYF; DNA: TGTGCCAGCAGCCAAGATTCGCGACTCTCTGGAAACACCATATATTTT
V: TRBV20-1; J: TRBJ2-3; D: TRBD2; size: .; CDR3: CSASTSVADTQYF; DNA: TGCAGTGCTAGCACTAGCGTCGCAGATACGCAGTATTTT
V: TRBV5-6; J: TRBJ1-5; D: .; size: .; CDR3: CASSLEHGSNQPQHF; DNA: TGTGCCAGCAGCTTGGAGCACGGGAGCAATCAGCCCCAGCATTTT
V: TRBV4-2; J: TRBJ2-7; D: TRBD2; size: .; CDR3: CASSQDRTSGHYKQYF; DNA: TGTGCCAGCAGCCAAGATCGGACTAGCGGCCACTACAAGCAGTACTTC
V: TRBV4-2; J: TRBJ2-7; D: .; size: .; CDR3: CASSPPLAGVNEQYF; DNA: TGTGCCAGCAGCCCCCCCCTTGCCGGAGTTAACGAGCAGTACTTC
V: TRBV27; J: TRBJ2-7; D: .; size: .; CDR3: CASRGAGETYEQYF; DNA: TGTGCCAGCAGGGGGGCTGGGGAAACCTACGAGCAGTACTTC
V: TRBV9; J: TRBJ2-7; D: TRBD1; size: .; CDR3: CASSPGDRPYEQYF; DNA: TGTGCCAGCAGCCCCGGGGACAGACCCTACGAGCAGTACTTC
V: TRBV6-5; J: TRBJ1-1; D: .; size: .; CDR3: CASSYSGKDLSPNTEAFF; DNA: TGTGCCAGCAGTTACTCGGGGAAGGATCTCTCCCCGAACACTGAAGCTTTCTTT
V: TRBV28; J: TRBJ2-3; D: .; size: .; CDR3: CATGGGKGLDWADTQYF; DNA: TGTGCCACCGGTGGCGGGAAAGGGCTTGATTGGGCAGATACGCAGTATTTT
V: TRBV28; J: TRBJ2-1; D: .; size: .; CDR3: CASSLGGLPYNEQFF; DNA: TGTGCCAGCAGTTTAGGAGGGTTGCCCTACAATGAGCAGTTCTTC
V: TRBV7-7; J: TRBJ2-3; D: TRBD2; size: .; CDR3: CASSPLAGEGTDTQYF; DNA: TGTGCTAGCAGCCCTTTAGCGGGAGAAGGGACAGATACGCAGTATTTT
V: TRBV27; J: TRBJ2-3; D: .; size: .; CDR3: CASSLAPQYF; DNA: TGTGCCAGCAGTTTAGCCCCGCAGTATTTT